The source of this T cell receptor (beta chain) is a study of response to subunit inactivated influenza vaccine. This clonotype has at least ten counts. No antigen is known for it. Whole-study findings and limits: Seasonal influenza vaccination, on each occasion, was suggested by the authors to recruit few new T cells.

The CDR3 is 12 amino acids. Germline-derived CDR1 and CDR2 are SGHRS and YFSETQ. MiXCR, applied by TCRdb to the RT-PCR reads, yields one record per CDR3 protein. The data contain 600,000 to 850,000 distinct CDR3 sequences, 14% of them singletons. Sequences were derived from PBMCs from blood, sampled approximately 15 days before vaccination. V gene TRBV5-1 combines with J gene TRBJ2-2; 12 bases match TRBD1. The sequence came from a man aged 45-65 years who received an inactivated influenza vaccine. The CDR3 DNA sequence: TGCGCGGGACAGGGGGCGACCGGGGAGCTGTTTTTT. This translates into CAGQGATGELFF.